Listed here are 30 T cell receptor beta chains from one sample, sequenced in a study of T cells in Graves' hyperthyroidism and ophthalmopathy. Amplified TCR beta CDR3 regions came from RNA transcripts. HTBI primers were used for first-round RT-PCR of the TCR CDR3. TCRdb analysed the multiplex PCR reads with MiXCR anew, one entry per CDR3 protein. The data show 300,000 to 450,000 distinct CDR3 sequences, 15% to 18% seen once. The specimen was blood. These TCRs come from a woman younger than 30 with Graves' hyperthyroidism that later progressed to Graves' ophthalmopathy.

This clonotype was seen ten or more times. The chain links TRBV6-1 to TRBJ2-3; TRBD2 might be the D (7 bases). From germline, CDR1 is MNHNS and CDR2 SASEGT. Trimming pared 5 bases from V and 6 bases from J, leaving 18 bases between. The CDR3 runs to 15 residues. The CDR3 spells CASSPRGAGRDTQYF. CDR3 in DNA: TGTGCCAGCAGTCCCCGGGGGGCGGGGAGGGATACGCAGTATTTT.

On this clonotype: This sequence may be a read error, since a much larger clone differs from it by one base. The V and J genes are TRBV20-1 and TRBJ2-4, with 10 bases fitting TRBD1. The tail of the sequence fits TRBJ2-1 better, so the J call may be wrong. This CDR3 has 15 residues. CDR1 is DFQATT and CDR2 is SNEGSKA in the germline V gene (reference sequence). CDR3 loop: CSARTGTGAYNDQFF. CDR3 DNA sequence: TGCAGTGCTAGGACCGGGACAGGGGCCTATAATGATCAGTTCTTC.

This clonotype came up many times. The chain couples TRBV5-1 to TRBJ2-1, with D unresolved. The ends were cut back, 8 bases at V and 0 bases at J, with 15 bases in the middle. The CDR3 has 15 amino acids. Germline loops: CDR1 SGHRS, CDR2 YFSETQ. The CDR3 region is CASSPLVNSYNEQFF. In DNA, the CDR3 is TGCGCCAGTTCCCCTCTAGTCAACTCCTACAATGAGCAGTTCTTC.

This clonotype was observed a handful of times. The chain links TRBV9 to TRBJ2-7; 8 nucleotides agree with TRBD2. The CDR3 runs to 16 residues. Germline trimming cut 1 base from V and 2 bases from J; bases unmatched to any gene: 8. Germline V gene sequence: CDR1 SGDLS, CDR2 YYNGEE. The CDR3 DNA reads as TGTGCCAGCAGCGTAATTGCTAGCGGGCCGACCTACGAGCAGTACTTC. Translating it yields CASSVIASGPTYEQYF. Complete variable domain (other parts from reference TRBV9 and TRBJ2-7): DSGVTQTPKHLITATGQRVTLRCSPRSGDLSVYWYQQSLDQGLQFLIQYYNGEERAKGNILERFSAQQFPDLHSELNLSSLELGDSALYFCASSVIASGPTYEQYFGPGTRLTVT.

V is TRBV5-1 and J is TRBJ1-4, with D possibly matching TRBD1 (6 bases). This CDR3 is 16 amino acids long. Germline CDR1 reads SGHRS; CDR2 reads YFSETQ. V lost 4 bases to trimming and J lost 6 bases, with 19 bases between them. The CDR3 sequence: CASSGFQGQEDEKLFF. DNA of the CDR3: TGCGCCAGCAGCGGGTTTCAGGGGCAGGAGGATGAAAAACTGTTTTTT.

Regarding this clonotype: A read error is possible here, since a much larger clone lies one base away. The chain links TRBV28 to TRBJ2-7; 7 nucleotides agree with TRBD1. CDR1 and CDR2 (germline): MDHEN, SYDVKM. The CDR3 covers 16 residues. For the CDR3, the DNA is TGTGCAAACAAAGTTGACTATCGACAGGGAGTGCACGAGCAGTACTTC. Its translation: CANKVDYRQGVHEQYF.

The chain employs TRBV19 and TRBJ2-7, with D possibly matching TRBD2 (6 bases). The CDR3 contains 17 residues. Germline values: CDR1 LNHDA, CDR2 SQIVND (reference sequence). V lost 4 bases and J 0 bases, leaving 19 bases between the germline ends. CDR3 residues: CASSNLPGDGGSYEQYF. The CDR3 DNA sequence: TGTGCCAGTAGTAATTTGCCGGGGGACGGAGGCTCCTACGAGCAGTACTTC.

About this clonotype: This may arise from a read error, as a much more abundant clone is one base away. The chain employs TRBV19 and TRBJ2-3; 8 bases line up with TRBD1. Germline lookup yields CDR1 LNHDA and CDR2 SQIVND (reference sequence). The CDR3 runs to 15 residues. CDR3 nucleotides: TGTGCCAGTAGTAGCGACGGACAGGGCACAGATACGCGGTATTTT. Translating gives CASSSDGQGTDTRYF.

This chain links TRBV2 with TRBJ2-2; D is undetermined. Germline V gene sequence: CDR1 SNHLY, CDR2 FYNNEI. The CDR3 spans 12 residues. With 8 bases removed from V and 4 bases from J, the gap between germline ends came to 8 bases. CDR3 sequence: CASPTGTGELFF. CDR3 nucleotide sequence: TGTGCCAGCCCTACGGGCACCGGGGAGCTGTTTTTT.

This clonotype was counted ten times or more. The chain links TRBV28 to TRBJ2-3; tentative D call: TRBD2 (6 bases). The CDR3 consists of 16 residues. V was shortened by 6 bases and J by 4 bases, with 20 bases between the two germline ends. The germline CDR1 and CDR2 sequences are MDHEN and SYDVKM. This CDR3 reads CASSPRRRAGPDTQYF. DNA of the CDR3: TGTGCCAGCAGCCCGCGAAGGAGGGCCGGTCCAGATACGCAGTATTTT.

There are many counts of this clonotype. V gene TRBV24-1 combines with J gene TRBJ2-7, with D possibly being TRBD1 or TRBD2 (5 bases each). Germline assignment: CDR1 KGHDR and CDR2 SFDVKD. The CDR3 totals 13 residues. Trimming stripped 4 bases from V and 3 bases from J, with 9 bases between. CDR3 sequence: CATSDSGRYEQYF. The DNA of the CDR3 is TGTGCCACCAGTGACTCGGGACGCTACGAGCAGTACTTC.

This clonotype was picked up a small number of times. In nucleotides, the CDR3 is TGTGCCAGCAGCAAACTAGCGGGAGGTTCTACTGGGGCCAACGTCCTGACTTTC. Protein: CASSKLAGGSTGANVLTF. This rearrangement joins TRBV7-8 to TRBJ2-6, with 12 bases matching TRBD2. Per germline, CDR1 SGHVS and CDR2 FQNEAQ. The ends lost 5 bases at V and 2 bases at J; junction bases unmatched: 7. This CDR3 comprises 18 residues.

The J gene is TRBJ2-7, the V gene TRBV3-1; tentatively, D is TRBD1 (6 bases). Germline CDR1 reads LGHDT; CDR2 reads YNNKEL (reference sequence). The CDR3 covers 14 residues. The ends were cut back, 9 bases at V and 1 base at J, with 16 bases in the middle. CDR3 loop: CASQRAGVSYEQYF. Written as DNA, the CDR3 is TGTGCCAGTCAGAGGGCAGGGGTATCCTACGAGCAGTACTTC.

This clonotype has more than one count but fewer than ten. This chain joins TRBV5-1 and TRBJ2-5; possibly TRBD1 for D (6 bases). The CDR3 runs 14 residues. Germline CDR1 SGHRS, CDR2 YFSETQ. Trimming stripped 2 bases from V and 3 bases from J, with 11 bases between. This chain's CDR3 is CASSFPSGEETQYF. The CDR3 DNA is TGCGCCAGCAGCTTCCCCTCAGGGGAAGAGACCCAGTACTTC.

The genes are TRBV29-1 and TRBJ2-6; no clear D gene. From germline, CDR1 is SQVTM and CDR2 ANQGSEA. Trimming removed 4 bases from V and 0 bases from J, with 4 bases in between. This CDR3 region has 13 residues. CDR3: CSVVGSGANVLTF. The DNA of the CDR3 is TGCAGCGTTGTAGGCTCTGGGGCCAACGTCCTGACTTTC.

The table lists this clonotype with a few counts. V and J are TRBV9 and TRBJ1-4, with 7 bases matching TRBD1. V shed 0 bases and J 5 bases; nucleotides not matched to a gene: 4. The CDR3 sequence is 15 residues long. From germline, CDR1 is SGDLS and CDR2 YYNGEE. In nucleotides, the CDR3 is TGTGCCAGCAGCGTAGAGGCAGGGGGAAATGAAAAACTGTTTTTT. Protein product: CASSVEAGGNEKLFF.

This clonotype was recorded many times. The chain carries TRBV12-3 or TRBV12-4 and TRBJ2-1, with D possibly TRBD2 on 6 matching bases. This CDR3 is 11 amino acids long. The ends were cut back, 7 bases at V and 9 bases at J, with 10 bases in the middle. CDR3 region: CASIGRGEQFF. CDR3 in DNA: TGTGCCAGCATTGGGCGGGGTGAGCAGTTCTTC.

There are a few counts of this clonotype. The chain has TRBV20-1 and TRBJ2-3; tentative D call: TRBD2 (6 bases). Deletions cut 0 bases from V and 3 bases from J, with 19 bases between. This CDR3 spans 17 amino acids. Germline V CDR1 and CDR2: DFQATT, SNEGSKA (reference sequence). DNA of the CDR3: TGCAGTGCTAGAGATGTGGTAAGACTAGGAATAACAGATACGCAGTATTTT. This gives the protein CSARDVVRLGITDTQYF.

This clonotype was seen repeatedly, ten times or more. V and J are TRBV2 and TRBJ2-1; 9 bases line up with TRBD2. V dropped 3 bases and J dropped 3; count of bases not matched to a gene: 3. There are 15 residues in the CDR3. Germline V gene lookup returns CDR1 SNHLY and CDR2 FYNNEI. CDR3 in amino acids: CASSEGTSYYNEQFF. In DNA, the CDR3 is TGTGCCAGCAGTGAGGGGACTAGCTACTACAATGAGCAGTTCTTC.

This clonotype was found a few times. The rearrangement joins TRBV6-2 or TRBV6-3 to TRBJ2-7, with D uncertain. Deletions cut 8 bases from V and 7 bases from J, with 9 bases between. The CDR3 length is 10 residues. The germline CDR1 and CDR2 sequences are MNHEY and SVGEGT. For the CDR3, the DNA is TGTGCCAGCGGCAAATGGGAGCAGTACTTC. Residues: CASGKWEQYF.

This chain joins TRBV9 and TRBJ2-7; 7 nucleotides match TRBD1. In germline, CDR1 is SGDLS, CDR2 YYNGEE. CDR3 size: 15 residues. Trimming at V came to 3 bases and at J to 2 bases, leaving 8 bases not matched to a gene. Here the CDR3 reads CASSASGQIAYEQYF. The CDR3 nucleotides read TGTGCCAGCAGCGCCTCGGGACAGATAGCCTACGAGCAGTACTTC.

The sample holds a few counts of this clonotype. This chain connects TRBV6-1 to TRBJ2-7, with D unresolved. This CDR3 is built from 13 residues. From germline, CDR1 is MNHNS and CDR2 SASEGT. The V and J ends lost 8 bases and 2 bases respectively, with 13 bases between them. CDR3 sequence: CASLHRVTYEQYF. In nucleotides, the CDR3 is TGTGCCAGCCTCCACCGGGTCACCTACGAGCAGTACTTC.

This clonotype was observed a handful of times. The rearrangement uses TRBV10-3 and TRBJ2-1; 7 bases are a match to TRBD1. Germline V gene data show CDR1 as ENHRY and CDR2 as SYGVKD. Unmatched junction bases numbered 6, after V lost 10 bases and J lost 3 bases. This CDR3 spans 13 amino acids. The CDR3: CASQGESYNEQFF. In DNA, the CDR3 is TGTGCCAGTCAGGGGGAGAGCTACAATGAGCAGTTCTTC.

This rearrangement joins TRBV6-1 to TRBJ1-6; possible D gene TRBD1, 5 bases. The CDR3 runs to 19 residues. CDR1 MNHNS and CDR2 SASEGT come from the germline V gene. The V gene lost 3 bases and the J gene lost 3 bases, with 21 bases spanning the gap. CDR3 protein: CASSEPTVSRGLYNSPLHF. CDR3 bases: TGTGCCAGCAGTGAGCCGACAGTCTCAAGGGGCCTCTATAATTCACCCCTCCACTTT.

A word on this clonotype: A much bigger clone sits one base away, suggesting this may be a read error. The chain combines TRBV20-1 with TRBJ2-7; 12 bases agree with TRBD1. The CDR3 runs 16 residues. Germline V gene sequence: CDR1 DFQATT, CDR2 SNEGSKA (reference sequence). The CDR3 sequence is CSARGLGTGGPYKQYF. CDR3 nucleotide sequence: TGCAGTGCTAGAGGGCTGGGGACAGGGGGCCCCTACAAGCAGTACTTC.

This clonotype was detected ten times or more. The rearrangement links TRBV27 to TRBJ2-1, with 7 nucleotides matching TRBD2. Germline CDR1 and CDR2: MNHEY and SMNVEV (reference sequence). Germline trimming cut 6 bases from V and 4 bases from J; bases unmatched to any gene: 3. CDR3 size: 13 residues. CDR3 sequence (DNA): TGTGCCAGCAGCCAACTAGCGTACAATGAGCAGTTCTTC. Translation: CASSQLAYNEQFF.

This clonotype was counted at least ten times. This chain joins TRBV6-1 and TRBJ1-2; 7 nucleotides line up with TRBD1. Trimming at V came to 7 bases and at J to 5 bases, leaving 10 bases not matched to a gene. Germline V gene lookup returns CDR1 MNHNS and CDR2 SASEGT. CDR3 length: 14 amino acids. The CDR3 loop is CASIGQGVQYGYTF. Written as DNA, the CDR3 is TGTGCCAGCATCGGGCAGGGGGTTCAATATGGCTACACCTTC.

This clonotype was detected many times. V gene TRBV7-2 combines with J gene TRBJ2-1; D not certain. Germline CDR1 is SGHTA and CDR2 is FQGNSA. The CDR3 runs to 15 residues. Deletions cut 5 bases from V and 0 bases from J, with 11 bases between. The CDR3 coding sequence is TGTGCCAGCAGCAAGGGAACGAGCTCCTACAATGAGCAGTTCTTC. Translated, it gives CASSKGTSSYNEQFF.

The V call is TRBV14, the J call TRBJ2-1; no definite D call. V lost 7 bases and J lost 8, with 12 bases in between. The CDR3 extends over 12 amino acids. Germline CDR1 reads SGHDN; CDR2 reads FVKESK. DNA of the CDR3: TGTGCCAGCATTAAGAATGTCTATGAGCAGTTCTTC. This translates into CASIKNVYEQFF.

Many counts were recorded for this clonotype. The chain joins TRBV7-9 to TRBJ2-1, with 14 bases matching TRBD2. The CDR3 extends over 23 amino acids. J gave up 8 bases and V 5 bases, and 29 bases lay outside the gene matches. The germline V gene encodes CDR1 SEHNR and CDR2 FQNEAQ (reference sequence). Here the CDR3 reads CASSHTGTGGRIGTSGGQDEQFF. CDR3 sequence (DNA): TGTGCCAGCAGCCACACCGGGACAGGGGGGCGAATTGGGACTAGCGGGGGCCAGGATGAGCAGTTCTTC.